This passage covers 21 T cell receptor beta chains from one sample sequenced in a study of low-dose radiotherapy and immunotherapy resistance in tumors. Noted time point: before trial treatment. Primers targeting TRAV and TRBV primed first-strand cDNA, covering alpha and beta chains. Over roughly 18 PCR cycles, TCRs were amplified from a constant-region primer and V-primer adapter. One entry per CDR3 protein, called by TCRdb with MiXCR from the reads. The data show tens of thousands of distinct CDR3 sequences, with roughly a sixth seen just once and 2.5% to 3.5% held by the top ten. Sequences were derived from PBMCs, sampled before treatment. The receptors stem from a male donor with prostate cancer.

This clonotype appeared many times. The CDR3 here is CSVQDFSNQPQHF. CDR3 nucleotides: TGCAGCGTTCAGGATTTTAGCAATCAGCCCCAGCATTTT. The chain links TRBV29-1 to TRBJ1-5; D unresolved. The CDR3 totals 13 residues. Trimming took off 5 bases at V and 0 bases at J, with 8 bases between the two ends. CDR1 is SQVTM, CDR2 ANQGSEA, per germline.

At least ten counts were recorded for this clonotype. V usage is TRBV28 and J usage is TRBJ2-2, with 8 bases matching TRBD2. After removal of 5 bases from V and 4 bases from J, the junction contained 6 bases not matched to a gene. Germline assignment: CDR1 MDHEN and CDR2 SYDVKM. This CDR3 has 15 amino acids. The CDR3 is CASSRGGPATGELFF. The CDR3 DNA is TGTGCCAGCAGTCGGGGGGGGCCGGCCACCGGGGAGCTGTTTTTT.

This clonotype came up many times. This chain links TRBV4-1 with TRBJ2-7; a possible D gene is TRBD2 (6 bases). The CDR3 has 14 amino acids. V was trimmed by 0 bases and J by 2 bases, leaving 8 bases between them. Looked up from germline, CDR1 is MGHRA and CDR2 is YSYEKL. CDR3 coding DNA: TGCGCCAGCAGCCAAGATGGGGGGACCTACGAGCAGTACTTC. The encoded protein is CASSQDGGTYEQYF.

Notes on this clonotype: A much more abundant neighbour one base away suggests this may be a read error. This sequence joins TRBV7-3 and TRBJ2-2; D tentatively reads TRBD1 or TRBD2 (7 bases each). Per germline, CDR1 SGHTA and CDR2 FQGTGA. V was cut by 4 bases and J by 7 bases, with 19 bases left in between. This CDR3 comprises 16 residues. The CDR3, as DNA: TGTGCCAGCAGCTCCCGACAGGGAGGGTACATCGGGGAGCTGTTTTTT. Protein sequence: CASSSRQGGYIGELFF. Full variable domain (rest looked up from reference TRBV7-3 and TRBJ2-2): GAGVSQTPSNKVTEKGKYVELRCDPISGHTALYWYRQSLGQGPEFLIYFQGTGAADDSGLPNDRFFAVRPEGSVSTLKIQRTERGDSAVYLCASSSRQGGYIGELFFGEGSRLTVL.

In its sample, this clonotype was seen many times. V usage is TRBV7-2 and J usage is TRBJ2-7, with D perhaps matching TRBD1 (5 bases). The CDR3 sequence is 16 residues long. Trimming took 5 bases from V and 1 from J, leaving 18 bases between them. Germline lookup yields CDR1 SGHTA and CDR2 FQGNSA. This CDR3 reads CASSHTSWGSSYEQYF. In nucleotides, the CDR3 is TGTGCCAGCAGCCACACTTCGTGGGGCAGTTCCTACGAGCAGTACTTC.

This clonotype has at least ten counts. V is TRBV7-2 and J is TRBJ2-7; D might be TRBD1 (6 bases). The CDR3 extends over 13 amino acids. The V end was cut by 5 bases, the J end by 4 bases, with 12 bases between. From germline, CDR1 is SGHTA and CDR2 FQGNSA. The CDR3 DNA reads TGTGCCAGCAGCCAAAGACAGGCTTACGAGCAGTACTTC. Its protein product is CASSQRQAYEQYF.

This clonotype was found many times. This chain links TRBV19 with TRBJ1-5; 8 positions match TRBD1. The germline V gene has CDR1 LNHDA and CDR2 SQIVND (reference sequence). This CDR3 is built from 14 residues. Losses at the gene ends were 5 bases for V and 4 bases for J; bases not matched to a gene: 4. CDR3 bases: TGTGCCAGTAGTCTGGGACAGGAAAATCAGCCCCAGCATTTT. It is translated as CASSLGQENQPQHF.

This clonotype was counted at least ten times. The chain carries TRBV20-1 and TRBJ2-3, with D uncertain. The V and J ends lost 1 base and 2 bases respectively, with 10 bases between them. The CDR3 sequence is 14 residues long. The V gene's germline CDR1 is DFQATT and CDR2 SNEGSKA (reference sequence). The CDR3 reads CSARGQDHTDTQYF. CDR3 DNA sequence: TGCAGTGCTAGAGGGCAGGATCACACAGATACGCAGTATTTT.

This clonotype was observed many times. J is TRBJ2-7 and V is TRBV13, with 11 bases lining up with TRBD2. With 3 bases clipped from V and 7 bases from J, the junction kept 11 bases outside the gene matches. Germline loops: CDR1 PRHDT, CDR2 FYEKMQ (reference sequence). The CDR3 sequence is 16 residues long. CDR3 protein: CASSLGVSGGAIEQYF. As DNA, the CDR3 is TGTGCCAGCAGCTTGGGGGTTAGCGGGGGGGCCATAGAGCAGTACTTC.

The chain carries TRBV7-8 and TRBJ2-7; D is uncertain. From germline, CDR1 is SGHVS and CDR2 FQNEAQ. The germline V and J ends were trimmed by 4 bases and 9 bases, with 13 bases remaining between them. There are 12 residues in the CDR3. The DNA of the CDR3 is TGTGCCAGCAGCTCCTCTCCCCCCGGGCAGTACTTC. Protein sequence: CASSSSPPGQYF. The full variable domain, in which reference TRBV7-8 and TRBJ2-7 provide the parts outside the CDR3, is GAGVSQSPRYKVAKRGQDVALRCDPISGHVSLFWYQQALGQGPEFLTYFQNEAQLDKSGLPSDRFFAERPEGSVSTLKIQRTQQEDSAVYLCASSSSPPGQYFGPGTRLTVT.

This clonotype was picked up a small number of times. The chain has TRBV20-1 and TRBJ2-7, with D perhaps TRBD2 (5 bases). This CDR3 comprises 14 residues. In germline, CDR1 is DFQATT, CDR2 SNEGSKA (reference sequence). With 3 bases removed from V and 7 bases from J, the gap between germline ends came to 19 bases. The CDR3 loop is CSASPPLGGREQYF. CDR3 nucleotide sequence: TGCAGTGCTAGCCCACCTCTAGGAGGAAGGGAGCAGTACTTC.

The table lists this clonotype with many counts. The chain recombines TRBV19 with TRBJ2-3; 15 bases are a match to TRBD2. This CDR3 is built from 17 residues. J was trimmed by 0 bases and V by 6 bases; bases with no gene match: 4. Germline V gives CDR1 LNHDA, CDR2 SQIVND (reference sequence). The CDR3 protein is CASRWTSGGGSTDTQYF. The CDR3 DNA reads TGTGCCAGTAGATGGACTAGCGGGGGGGGCAGCACAGATACGCAGTATTTT.

This clonotype was counted at least ten times. The rearrangement uses TRBV9 and TRBJ2-1; TRBD2 aligns across 7 bases. J lost 5 bases, V lost 4 bases, and 9 bases had no gene match. Per germline, CDR1 SGDLS and CDR2 YYNGEE. The CDR3 has 15 amino acids. The CDR3 DNA reads TGTGCCAGCAGCCCTCGACTAGCTGGGGACAATGAGCAGTTCTTC. Amino acids: CASSPRLAGDNEQFF.

This clonotype was picked up many times. V usage is TRBV5-1 and J usage is TRBJ1-1; 7 bases agree with TRBD1. The CDR3 consists of 16 residues. Germline loops: CDR1 SGHRS, CDR2 YFSETQ. The V segment lost 0 bases and the J segment 0 bases; nucleotides outside the gene matches: 5. The CDR3 coding sequence is TGCGCCAGCAGCTTGGATCCGGGACAGATGAACACTGAAGCTTTCTTT. Translation gives CASSLDPGQMNTEAFF.

This clonotype has ten or more counts. CDR3 amino acids: CASSIASSNYGYTF. CDR3 in DNA: TGTGCCAGTAGTATCGCTTCTTCTAACTATGGCTACACCTTC. The rearrangement links TRBV19 to TRBJ1-2; no firm D call. This CDR3 comprises 14 residues. Germline V gene data show CDR1 as LNHDA and CDR2 as SQIVND (reference sequence). Between the trimmed V and J ends, which lost 3 bases and 0 bases, there was a span of 8 bases.

The table lists this clonotype with many counts. The genes are TRBV6-2 or TRBV6-3 and TRBJ2-3; 9 bases agree with TRBD2. The CDR3 is made up of 15 amino acids. With 6 bases clipped from V and 5 bases from J, the junction kept 9 bases outside the gene matches. Germline lookup yields CDR1 MNHEY and CDR2 SVGEGT. The CDR3 region is CASSPSGGRGDTQYF. DNA for the CDR3: TGTGCCAGCAGCCCCAGCGGGGGGCGGGGAGATACGCAGTATTTT.

This clonotype was seen many times. The J gene is TRBJ1-2, the V gene TRBV14; D call uncertain. V was shortened by 0 bases and J by 2 bases, with 10 bases between the two germline ends. The CDR3 extends over 15 amino acids. Germline CDR1 is SGHDN and CDR2 is FVKESK. The CDR3 nucleotides read TGTGCCAGCAGCCAAGATGCGCGCTACAACTATGGCTACACCTTC. Its protein product is CASSQDARYNYGYTF.

The chain has TRBV5-1 and TRBJ2-1; tentative D call: TRBD1 (5 bases). The CDR3 sequence is 15 residues long. V gave up 5 bases and J gave up 0 bases, with 12 bases separating them. Germline values: CDR1 SGHRS, CDR2 YFSETQ. The CDR3 DNA reads TGCGCCAGCAGTACTCAGGGCAGCTCCTACAATGAGCAGTTCTTC. This translates into CASSTQGSSYNEQFF.

This clonotype was counted at least ten times. The chain has TRBV20-1 and TRBJ2-1; D is undetermined. V gave up 0 bases and J gave up 8 bases, with 17 bases separating them. Looked up from germline, CDR1 is DFQATT and CDR2 is SNEGSKA (reference sequence). The CDR3 runs to 15 residues. The CDR3 DNA follows: TGCAGTGCTAGAGATGGAGCTAATCCAGAGGATGAGCAGTTCTTC. Its protein product is CSARDGANPEDEQFF.

This clonotype was counted many times. The gene calls are TRBV7-9 and TRBJ2-3; 7 bases align to TRBD1. V was pared by 5 bases and J by 4 bases, with 0 bases of the junction left unmatched. CDR3 length: 12 residues. Germline CDR1 is SEHNR and CDR2 is FQNEAQ (reference sequence). The CDR3 DNA is TGTGCCAGCAGCACAGGGGCAGATACGCAGTATTTT. Translation gives CASSTGADTQYF.

This clonotype was picked up many times. This sequence joins TRBV7-2 and TRBJ2-1, with 8 bases matching TRBD2. After removal of 1 base from V and 4 bases from J, the junction contained 6 bases not matched to a gene. The CDR3 spans 16 residues. The germline V gene encodes CDR1 SGHTA and CDR2 FQGNSA. CDR3 sequence reads: CASSLVSGGGYNEQFF. CDR3 DNA sequence: TGTGCCAGCAGCTTAGTCTCAGGCGGGGGGTACAATGAGCAGTTCTTC. The variable domain in full, with the rest retrieved from reference TRBV7-2 and TRBJ2-1, is GAGVSQSPSNKVTEKGKDVELRCDPISGHTALYWYRQSLGQGLEFLIYFQGNSAPDKSGLPSDRFSAERTGGSVSTLTIQRTQQEDSAVYLCASSLVSGGGYNEQFFGPGTRLTVL.